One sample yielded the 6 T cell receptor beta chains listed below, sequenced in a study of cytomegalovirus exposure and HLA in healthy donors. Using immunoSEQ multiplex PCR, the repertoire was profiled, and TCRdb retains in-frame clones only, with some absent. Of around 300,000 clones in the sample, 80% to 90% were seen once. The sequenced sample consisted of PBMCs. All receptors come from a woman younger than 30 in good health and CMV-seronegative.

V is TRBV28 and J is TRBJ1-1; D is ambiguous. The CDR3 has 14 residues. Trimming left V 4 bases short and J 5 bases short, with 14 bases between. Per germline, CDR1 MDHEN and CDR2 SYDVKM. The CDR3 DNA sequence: TGTGCCAGCAGTTCCCCGCCAGGAGGGACTGAAGCTTTCTTT. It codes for CASSSPPGGTEAFF.

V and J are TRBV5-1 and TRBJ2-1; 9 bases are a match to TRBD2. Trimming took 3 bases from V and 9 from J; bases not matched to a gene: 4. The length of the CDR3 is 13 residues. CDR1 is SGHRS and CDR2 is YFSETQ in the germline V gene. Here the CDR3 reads CASSSSGVGEQFF. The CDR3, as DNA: TGCGCCAGCAGCTCTAGCGGGGTAGGTGAGCAGTTCTTC. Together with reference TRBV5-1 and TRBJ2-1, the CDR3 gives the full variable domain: KAGVTQTPRYLIKTRGQQVTLSCSPISGHRSVSWYQQTPGQGLQFLFEYFSETQRNKGNFPGRFSGRQFSNSRSEMNVSTLELGDSALYLCASSSSGVGEQFFGPGTRLTVL.

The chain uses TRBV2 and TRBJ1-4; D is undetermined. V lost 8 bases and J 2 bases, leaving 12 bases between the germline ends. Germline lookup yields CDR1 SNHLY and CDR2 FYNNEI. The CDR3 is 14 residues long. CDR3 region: CASQADSTNEKLFF. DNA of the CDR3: TGTGCCAGCCAAGCGGACTCCACTAATGAAAAACTGTTTTTT.

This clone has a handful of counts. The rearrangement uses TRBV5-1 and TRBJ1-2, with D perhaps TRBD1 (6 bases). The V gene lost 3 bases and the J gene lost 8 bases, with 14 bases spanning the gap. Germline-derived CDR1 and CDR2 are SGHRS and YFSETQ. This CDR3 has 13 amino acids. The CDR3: CASSSTGRTGYTF. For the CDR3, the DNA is TGCGCCAGCAGCTCAACAGGGCGTACGGGCTACACCTTC.

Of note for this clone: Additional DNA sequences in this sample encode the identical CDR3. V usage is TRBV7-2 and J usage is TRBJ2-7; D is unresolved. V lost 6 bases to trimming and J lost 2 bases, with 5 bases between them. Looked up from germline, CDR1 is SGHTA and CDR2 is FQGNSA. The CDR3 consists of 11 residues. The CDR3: CASSPAYEQYF. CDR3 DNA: TGTGCCAGCAGTCCTGCCTACGAGCAGTACTTC. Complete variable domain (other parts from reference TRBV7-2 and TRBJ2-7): GAGVSQSPSNKVTEKGKDVELRCDPISGHTALYWYRQSLGQGLEFLIYFQGNSAPDKSGLPSDRFSAERTGGSVSTLTIQRTQQEDSAVYLCASSPAYEQYFGPGTRLTVT.

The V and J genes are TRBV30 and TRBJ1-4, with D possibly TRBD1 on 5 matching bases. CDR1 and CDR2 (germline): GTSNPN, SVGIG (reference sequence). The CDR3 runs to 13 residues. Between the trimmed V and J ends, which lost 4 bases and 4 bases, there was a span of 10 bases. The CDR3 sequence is CAWKGIGNEKLFF. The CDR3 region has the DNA TGTGCCTGGAAGGGGATCGGTAATGAAAAACTGTTTTTT. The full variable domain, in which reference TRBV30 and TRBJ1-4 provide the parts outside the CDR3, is SQTIHQWPATLVQPVGSPLSLECTVEGTSNPNLYWYRQAAGRGLQLLFYSVGIGQISSEVPQNLSASRPQDRQFILSSKKLLLSDSGFYLCAWKGIGNEKLFFGSGTQLSVL.